Below, 19 T cell receptor beta chains from the same sample are listed, as sequenced in a study of cytomegalovirus exposure and HLA in healthy donors. 13 Jbeta primers and 60 Vbeta primers were used for the PCR. The data were produced by immunoSEQ multiplex PCR, yet TCRdb's version contains in-frame clones alone and is incomplete. The sample yields approximately 170,000 clones, less than 85% seen once. The specimen sequenced was PBMCs. The receptors were gathered from a male donor in good health and CMV-seronegative.

The chain employs TRBV5-1 and TRBJ2-5, with 7 positions matching TRBD1. Germline V gene lookup returns CDR1 SGHRS and CDR2 YFSETQ. Trimming took 7 bases from V and 5 from J; bases not matched to a gene: 5. The CDR3 has 12 amino acids. DNA for the CDR3: TGCGCCAGCGCTCAGACAGGGGAGACCCAGTACTTC. This codes for CASAQTGETQYF.

The chain carries TRBV5-1 and TRBJ1-4; TRBD1 aligns across 9 bases. Germline CDR1 is SGHRS and CDR2 is YFSETQ. CDR3 length equals 15 residues. Trimming cost V 4 bases and J 0 bases; bases outside gene matches: 1. CDR3 loop: CASSRQGATNEKLFF. CDR3 sequence (DNA): TGCGCCAGCAGCAGACAGGGGGCAACTAATGAAAAACTGTTTTTT.

J is TRBJ2-5 and V is TRBV4-1; D is perhaps TRBD2 (6 bases). The CDR3 loop spans 17 amino acids. From germline, CDR1 is MGHRA and CDR2 YSYEKL. V lost 1 base to trimming and J lost 0 bases, with 15 bases between them. CDR3 loop: CASSQGGAGRNQETQYF. DNA for the CDR3: TGCGCCAGCAGCCAAGGTGGGGCGGGACGGAACCAAGAGACCCAGTACTTC.

In the case of this clone: Germline and junction disagree at one end, which may indicate a read error. This chain uses TRBV30 with TRBJ2-4; D is perhaps TRBD1 (6 bases). Germline assignment: CDR1 GTSNPN and CDR2 SVGIG (reference sequence). The CDR3 runs to 9 residues. CDR3 nucleotide sequence: TGTGCCTGGAGGGACAGAGGTGATTTC. Translating it yields CAWRDRGDF.

In its sample, this clone was seen once. The chain joins TRBV11-2 to TRBJ2-4; D possibly corresponds to TRBD2 (6 bases). The germline V gene has CDR1 SGHAT and CDR2 FQNNGV. This CDR3 region has 16 residues. Deletions cut 3 bases from V and 0 bases from J, with 12 bases between. The chain's CDR3 is CASSFFEGLAKNIQYF. The CDR3 DNA follows: TGTGCCAGCAGCTTTTTCGAGGGACTAGCCAAAAACATTCAGTACTTC.

The chain has TRBV7-3 and TRBJ2-3; 8 bases match TRBD1. CDR3 length: 15 amino acids. Germline loops: CDR1 SGHTA, CDR2 FQGTGA. Unmatched junction bases numbered 5, after V lost 5 bases and J lost 1 base. CDR3 sequence reads: CASSPDRGGTDTQYF. The DNA for the CDR3 is TGTGCCAGCAGCCCAGACAGGGGAGGCACAGATACGCAGTATTTT.

The V gene is TRBV9, the J gene TRBJ2-5; D is ambiguous. This CDR3 is built from 10 residues. Germline CDR1 is SGDLS and CDR2 is YYNGEE. V was cut by 3 bases and J by 10 bases, with 7 bases left in between. The CDR3 loop is CASSGRVQYF. As DNA, the CDR3 is TGTGCCAGCAGCGGACGGGTCCAGTACTTC.

The V and J genes are TRBV9 and TRBJ2-5; TRBD2 aligns across 11 bases. CDR1 SGDLS and CDR2 YYNGEE come from the germline V gene. J lost 3 bases, V lost 4 bases, and 2 bases had no gene match. CDR3 length: 14 residues. The DNA of the CDR3 is TGTGCCAGCAGCATGGGACTAGCGGAAGAGACCCAGTACTTC. Its translation is CASSMGLAEETQYF.

This clone appeared a single time. The chain uses TRBV9 and TRBJ1-1, with TRBD1 matching 9 bases. Germline V gene data show CDR1 as SGDLS and CDR2 as YYNGEE. The V and J ends lost 3 bases and 3 bases, in that order; junction bases with no gene match: 12. The CDR3 is 17 amino acids. CDR3 nucleotide sequence: TGTGCCAGCAGCGAGGGTCTTACAGGGGGCAGGGACACTGAAGCTTTCTTT. It translates to CASSEGLTGGRDTEAFF.

The V gene is TRBV18, the J gene TRBJ2-1; D not resolved. The CDR3 covers 17 residues. The germline gives CDR1 KGHSH, CDR2 LQKENI. Trimming took 1 base from V and 5 from J, leaving 18 bases between them. Here the CDR3 DNA reads TGTGCCAGCTCACCACTGTACATTCTCGTCCGTAACAATGAGCAGTTCTTC. Translation: CASSPLYILVRNNEQFF.

This rearrangement joins TRBV5-1 to TRBJ2-1, with D perhaps matching TRBD1 (6 bases). This CDR3 region has 16 residues. Trimming pared 4 bases from V and 0 bases from J, leaving 14 bases between. CDR1 SGHRS and CDR2 YFSETQ come from the germline V gene. CDR3 bases: TGCGCCAGCAGCCAGGACAGTCTCAGCTCCTACAATGAGCAGTTCTTC. It translates to CASSQDSLSSYNEQFF.

The CDR3: CASSESRVSPLHF. In DNA, the CDR3 is TGCGCCAGCAGTGAGTCGAGGGTTTCACCCCTCCACTTT. V usage is TRBV10-1 and J usage is TRBJ1-6; D remains unclear. The CDR3 has 13 amino acids. V lost 0 bases to trimming and J lost 9 bases, with 6 bases between them. Germline-derived CDR1 and CDR2 are WNHNN and SYGVQD (reference sequence).

V is TRBV7-6 and J is TRBJ1-2; tentatively, D is TRBD1 (5 bases). Germline V lookup: CDR1 SGHVS, CDR2 FNYEAQ. The germline V and J ends were trimmed by 5 bases and 6 bases, with 19 bases remaining between them. This CDR3 has 15 residues. For the CDR3, the DNA is TGTGCCAGCAGCCCAGCGGTGGCGGGGGTCGATGGCTACACCTTC. Translation: CASSPAVAGVDGYTF.

With regard to this clone: In this CDR3 the conserved last residue, phenylalanine or tryptophan, is missing, so a read error is likely. No DNA is shown, since the ends of the CDR3 on it are uncertain; the CDR3 is the one TCRdb lists. The V gene is TRBV7-3, the J gene TRBJ1-3. The CDR3 is 8 amino acids in total, end residues counted. Germline CDR1 and CDR2: SGHTA and FQGTGA. This CDR3 is CASYRTAG.

The V and J genes are TRBV19 and TRBJ2-7; TRBD2 matches at 8 bases. The CDR3 length is 12 residues. In germline, CDR1 is LNHDA, CDR2 SQIVND (reference sequence). Losses at the gene ends were 6 bases for V and 4 bases for J; bases not matched to a gene: 2. The CDR3 sequence: CASSGTRYEQYF. CDR3 DNA: TGTGCCAGTAGCGGGACTAGGTACGAGCAGTACTTC. The full variable domain, rest sourced from reference TRBV19 and TRBJ2-7, is DGGITQSPKYLFRKEGQNVTLSCEQNLNHDAMYWYRQDPGQGLRLIYYSQIVNDFQKGDIAEGYSVSREKKESFPLTVTSAQKNPTAFYLCASSGTRYEQYFGPGTRLTVT.

This chain uses TRBV5-4 with TRBJ1-6; D gene unclear. With 2 bases removed from V and 3 bases from J, the gap between germline ends came to 3 bases. From germline, CDR1 is SGHNT and CDR2 YYREEE (reference sequence). This CDR3 comprises 13 residues. As DNA, the CDR3 is TGTGCCAGCAGCTTACTCTATAATTCACCCCTCCACTTT. Translating gives CASSLLYNSPLHF.

Notes on this clone: The germline gene is not matched at one end of the junction; a read error may be the cause. The chain couples TRBV7-6 to TRBJ2-7, with D perhaps matching TRBD2 (5 bases). Per the germline V gene, CDR1 is SGHVS and CDR2 is FNYEAQ. The length of the CDR3 is 19 residues. The CDR3: CAGSYGPAGGQYRSYEQYF. The CDR3, as DNA: TGTGCCGGCAGCTATGGGCCTGCGGGCGGCCAATACCGATCTTACGAGCAGTACTTC.

The chain has TRBV6-1 and TRBJ1-2; 12 bases agree with TRBD1. Germline V gives CDR1 MNHNS, CDR2 SASEGT. This CDR3 has 13 residues. Trimming removed 11 bases from V and 5 bases from J; junction bases left unmatched: 6. The CDR3 protein is CAGDRGPGYGYTF. Written as DNA, the CDR3 is TGTGCCGGGGACAGGGGGCCGGGGTATGGCTACACCTTC.

The chain joins TRBV5-4 to TRBJ2-5, with 11 bases aligning to TRBD2. J gave up 5 bases and V 4 bases, and 10 bases lay outside the gene matches. CDR1 and CDR2 (germline): SGHNT, YYREEE (reference sequence). This CDR3 contains 16 residues. The CDR3 loop is CASSGVAGGPAETQYF. For the CDR3, the DNA is TGTGCCAGCAGCGGAGTAGCGGGGGGGCCGGCGGAGACCCAGTACTTC.